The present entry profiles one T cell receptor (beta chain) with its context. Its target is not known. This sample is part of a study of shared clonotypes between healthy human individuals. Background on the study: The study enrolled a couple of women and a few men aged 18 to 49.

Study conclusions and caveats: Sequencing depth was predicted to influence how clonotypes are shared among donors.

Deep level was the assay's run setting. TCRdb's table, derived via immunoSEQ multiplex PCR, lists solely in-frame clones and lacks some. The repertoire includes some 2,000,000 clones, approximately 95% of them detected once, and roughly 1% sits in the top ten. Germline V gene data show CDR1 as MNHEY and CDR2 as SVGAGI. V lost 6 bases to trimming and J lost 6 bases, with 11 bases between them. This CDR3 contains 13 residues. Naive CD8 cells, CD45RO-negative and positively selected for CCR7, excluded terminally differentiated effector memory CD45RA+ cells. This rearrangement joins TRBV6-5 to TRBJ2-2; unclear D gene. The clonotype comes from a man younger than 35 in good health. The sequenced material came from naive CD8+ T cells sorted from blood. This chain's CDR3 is CASSLRVSGELFF. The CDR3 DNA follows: TGTGCCAGCAGCCTTAGGGTATCCGGGGAGCTGTTTTTT.